This T cell receptor (beta chain) was documented in a study of blood T cell repertoires in COVID-19. The wider study: PBMCs, B-cell-depleted T cells, or T cells provided the cDNA or gDNA that made up the material.

This CDR3 has 14 residues. The V gene lost 8 bases and the J gene lost 4 bases, with 16 bases spanning the gap. Germline CDR1 and CDR2: MNHEY and SVGAGI. In the original processing: For nucleated cells, counts were estimated from reference gene primer amplification. Some clones are missing from TCRdb's copy, which holds only in-frame ones; the method was immunoSEQ multiplex PCR. The V and J calls and clone size come from that table; D and trimming were worked out from the DNA. The table has around 120,000 clones, roughly nine tenths seen once. V usage is TRBV6-5 and J usage is TRBJ2-3, with D possibly TRBD1 on 6 matching bases. Sequencing used peripheral blood. The sequence derives from a man aged 55 to 70 with COVID-19, enrolled during active disease. CDR3 bases: TGTGCCAGCGCCCTAGGGGGAGCCCCAGATACGCAGTATTTT. Translation gives CASALGGAPDTQYF.